The 20 T cell receptor beta chains presented below share a single source sample, sequenced in a study of shared clonotypes between healthy human individuals. Some clones are missing from TCRdb's copy, which holds only in-frame ones; the method was immunoSEQ multiplex PCR. Of about 2.1 million clones listed, under 95% were seen once; the top ten hold under 2%. Naive CD8 isolation took CD45RO-negative cells positively selected for CCR7 and excluded terminally differentiated effector memory CD45RA+ cells. Sequencing was performed on naive CD8+ T cells from PBMCs. These receptors were obtained from a man aged 18 to 29 in good health. Some clones in this sample may be carry-over from other donors' samples.

The V gene is TRBV19, the J gene TRBJ2-1, with D tentatively TRBD2 (5 bases). The CDR3 consists of 15 residues. V was shortened by 5 bases and J by 0 bases, with 11 bases between the two germline ends. Germline V gene sequence: CDR1 LNHDA, CDR2 SQIVND (reference sequence). Here the CDR3 reads CASSLGKNSYNEQFF. The CDR3 coding sequence is TGTGCCAGTAGTCTCGGGAAAAACTCCTACAATGAGCAGTTCTTC. The full variable domain, with the rest looked up from reference TRBV19 and TRBJ2-1, is DGGITQSPKYLFRKEGQNVTLSCEQNLNHDAMYWYRQDPGQGLRLIYYSQIVNDFQKGDIAEGYSVSREKKESFPLTVTSAQKNPTAFYLCASSLGKNSYNEQFFGPGTRLTVL.

As for this clone: Other DNA variants within this sample encode the same CDR3. This chain connects TRBV19 to TRBJ1-5; 7 bases match TRBD1. Germline assignment: CDR1 LNHDA and CDR2 SQIVND (reference sequence). V lost 5 bases and J lost 2; bases outside the gene matches: 3. This CDR3 is built from 14 residues. The CDR3 DNA follows: TGTGCCAGTAGTCCCGGACAGGGCAATCAGCCCCAGCATTTT. It specifies CASSPGQGNQPQHF.

The chain carries TRBV7-6 and TRBJ2-7; 11 bases line up with TRBD2. Losses at the gene ends were 1 base for V and 2 bases for J; bases not matched to a gene: 10. Germline assignment: CDR1 SGHVS and CDR2 FNYEAQ. This CDR3 has 18 residues. The CDR3 bases are TGTGCCAGCAGCTTAGTAAATTCCCGACTAGCGGGAACCTACGAGCAGTACTTC. This sequence encodes CASSLVNSRLAGTYEQYF.

The V gene is TRBV7-9, the J gene TRBJ2-7; a weak D match, TRBD1 (5 bases). This CDR3 has 15 residues. The V gene's germline CDR1 is SEHNR and CDR2 FQNEAQ (reference sequence). V shed 5 bases and J shed 4 bases, with 18 bases lying between them. The CDR3 loop reads CASSQTTDRAYEQYF. The DNA of the CDR3 is TGTGCCAGCAGCCAAACAACTGACAGAGCGTACGAGCAGTACTTC.

V usage is TRBV27 and J usage is TRBJ2-7, with 8 bases identical to TRBD2. The CDR3 has 16 residues. With V trimmed by 3 bases and J by 2 bases, 9 bases remained unmatched. Germline lookup yields CDR1 MNHEY and CDR2 SMNVEV (reference sequence). CDR3 sequence reads: CASSLRREEPTYEQYF. CDR3 DNA: TGTGCCAGCAGTTTGAGGCGGGAGGAACCCACCTACGAGCAGTACTTC.

The chain joins TRBV27 to TRBJ2-7, with TRBD1 matching 8 bases. CDR3 length: 16 residues. The germline gives CDR1 MNHEY, CDR2 SMNVEV (reference sequence). V trimming: 5 bases; J trimming: 1 base; junction bases outside the gene matches: 10. CDR3 in amino acids: CASSPRTGWESYEQYF. CDR3 sequence (DNA): TGTGCCAGCAGTCCGAGGACAGGGTGGGAGTCCTACGAGCAGTACTTC.

V usage is TRBV29-1 and J usage is TRBJ1-3, with a possible D match to TRBD1 (5 bases). Trimming took off 1 base at V and 4 bases at J, with 14 bases between the two ends. The germline gives CDR1 SQVTM, CDR2 ANQGSEA. The CDR3 is made up of 15 amino acids. This CDR3 is CSVEVGGDGGNTIYF. The CDR3 nucleotides read TGCAGCGTTGAAGTGGGGGGAGATGGCGGAAACACCATATATTTT.

This chain connects TRBV7-8 to TRBJ2-3; 11 bases are a match to TRBD2. The CDR3 is made up of 17 amino acids. Unmatched junction bases numbered 14, after V lost 5 bases and J lost 7 bases. From germline, CDR1 is SGHVS and CDR2 FQNEAQ. In DNA, the CDR3 is TGTGCCAGCAGCATCGGACTAGCGGGCACCTATGGGCATACGCAGTATTTT. Translated: CASSIGLAGTYGHTQYF.

This chain uses TRBV13 with TRBJ2-7, with a weak D call TRBD2 (5 bases). Germline lookup yields CDR1 PRHDT and CDR2 FYEKMQ (reference sequence). The CDR3 runs 16 residues. Between the trimmed V and J ends, which lost 1 base and 3 bases, there was a span of 16 bases. The CDR3 DNA reads as TGTGCCAGCAGCTTAGAATGGCGGGCTGACTTCTACGAGCAGTACTTC. It specifies CASSLEWRADFYEQYF.

The V gene is TRBV27, the J gene TRBJ2-1, with a tentative D call TRBD1 (6 bases). The CDR3 runs 14 residues. Germline V CDR1 and CDR2: MNHEY, SMNVEV (reference sequence). Trimming pared 5 bases from V and 3 bases from J, leaving 11 bases between. The chain's CDR3 is CASSPTGGYNEQFF. CDR3 nucleotide sequence: TGTGCCAGCAGTCCGACAGGCGGCTACAATGAGCAGTTCTTC.

Worth noting for this clone: Within the sample, other DNA sequences also encode this same CDR3. The V call is TRBV9, the J call TRBJ2-2; 8 bases agree with TRBD1. The CDR3 contains 15 residues. After removal of 3 bases from V and 1 base from J, the junction contained 2 bases not matched to a gene. The germline V gene has CDR1 SGDLS and CDR2 YYNGEE. The CDR3 DNA reads TGTGCCAGCAGCGCCGGACAGGGGAACACCGGGGAGCTGTTTTTT. Translating it yields CASSAGQGNTGELFF.

V gene TRBV18 combines with J gene TRBJ2-3, with a weak D call TRBD2 (6 bases). The V gene's germline CDR1 is KGHSH and CDR2 LQKENI. Trimming stripped 1 base from V and 4 bases from J, with 9 bases between. The CDR3 sequence is 14 residues long. DNA of the CDR3: TGTGCCAGCTCACCACGGACGGGAGCAGATACGCAGTATTTT. Encoded protein: CASSPRTGADTQYF.

A remark on this clone: Within the sample, other DNA sequences also encode this same CDR3. The chain is built from TRBV4-1 and TRBJ2-7; D is ambiguous. V shed 4 bases and J shed 5 bases, with 18 bases lying between them. Germline CDR1 and CDR2: MGHRA and YSYEKL. The CDR3 totals 15 residues. CDR3 in DNA: TGCGCCAGCAGCCCGAGGACCGGCAGATCGGACGAGCAGTACTTC. Translated, it gives CASSPRTGRSDEQYF.

The V and J genes are TRBV13 and TRBJ2-2; D is perhaps TRBD1 (5 bases). The germline V gene encodes CDR1 PRHDT and CDR2 FYEKMQ (reference sequence). The CDR3 covers 16 residues. With 1 base removed from V and 4 bases from J, the gap between germline ends came to 13 bases. CDR3 in DNA: TGTGCCAGCAGCTTAGTTGGGGCTTTGGGCACCGGGGAGCTGTTTTTT. It yields the protein CASSLVGALGTGELFF. Filled out from reference TRBV13 and TRBJ2-2, the complete variable domain reads AAGVIQSPRHLIKEKRETATLKCYPIPRHDTVYWYQQGPGQDPQFLISFYEKMQSDKGSIPDRFSAQQFSDYHSELNMSSLELGDSALYFCASSLVGALGTGELFFGEGSRLTVL.

This chain links TRBV7-9 with TRBJ2-7; 14 positions agree with TRBD2. There are 18 residues in the CDR3. Germline-derived CDR1 and CDR2 are SEHNR and FQNEAQ (reference sequence). V was clipped by 4 bases and J by 2 bases; unmatched bases: 10. CDR3 in amino acids: CASSSSGTSGRIPYEQYF. The DNA for the CDR3 is TGTGCCAGCAGCTCCTCCGGGACTAGCGGGAGAATTCCCTACGAGCAGTACTTC.

For this clone: The same CDR3 also results from other DNA sequences found in this sample. The gene calls are TRBV19 and TRBJ2-7, with TRBD1 matching over 8 bases. V was clipped by 6 bases and J by 2 bases; unmatched bases: 6. This CDR3 has 14 amino acids. Germline V gene sequence: CDR1 LNHDA, CDR2 SQIVND (reference sequence). This chain's CDR3 is CASSPGQGAYEQYF. Written as DNA, the CDR3 is TGTGCCAGTAGCCCCGGACAGGGAGCCTACGAGCAGTACTTC.

J is TRBJ2-1 and V is TRBV5-1; weak D call: TRBD2 (6 bases). Germline CDR1 SGHRS, CDR2 YFSETQ. The CDR3 is 19 residues long. Trimming pared 3 bases from V and 7 bases from J, leaving 29 bases between. CDR3 residues: CASSSAAGPKDLYRNEQFF. The CDR3, as DNA: TGCGCCAGCAGCTCAGCAGCGGGTCCTAAGGACTTGTATCGTAATGAGCAGTTCTTC.

The chain employs TRBV2 and TRBJ2-7; TRBD2 is a possible D gene (6 bases). Germline CDR1 is SNHLY and CDR2 is FYNNEI. The V end was cut by 10 bases, the J end by 6 bases, with 16 bases between. The CDR3 has 12 residues. For the CDR3, the DNA is TGTGCCACCCTCGGGGGAGGCGGCGAGCAGTACTTC. Translated: CATLGGGGEQYF.

The genes are TRBV7-6 and TRBJ1-2; D perhaps matches TRBD1 (6 bases). This CDR3 spans 16 amino acids. Trimming left V 1 base short and J 7 bases short, with 19 bases between. Looked up from germline, CDR1 is SGHVS and CDR2 is FNYEAQ. The CDR3: CASSLEGGTPMGGYTF. The CDR3 DNA is TGTGCCAGCAGCTTAGAGGGGGGCACCCCGATGGGTGGCTACACCTTC.

The chain joins TRBV7-8 to TRBJ1-4; the D gene is possibly TRBD1 (5 bases). Germline CDR1 is SGHVS and CDR2 is FQNEAQ. V was pared by 10 bases and J by 0 bases, with 12 bases between. The CDR3 consists of 14 residues. CDR3 sequence reads: CATVGDATNEKLFF. The CDR3 DNA reads as TGTGCCACGGTGGGGGATGCAACTAATGAAAAACTGTTTTTT.